This is a list of T cell receptor beta chains from one sample in a study of tumor and adjacent non-tumor tissue in lung cancer. TCRdb re-called the multiplex PCR reads through MiXCR, storing one row per CDR3 protein. The sample holds roughly 70,000 distinct CDR3 sequences; roughly 73% are singletons and the top ten take about 30%. The sequenced sample was lung tumor tissue. The receptor source for this set is a man aged 55-75 years with non-small cell lung cancer. Both conserved end residues are part of each CDR3. The D gene is left open where the match is weak. The listing skips clone size in some rows; elsewhere it reads once, few, many or a size class.

clone size	D gene	V gene	J gene	CDR3 protein	CDR3 DNA
once	TRBD1	TRBV28	TRBJ1-5	CASIGTGSNQPQHF	TGCGCCAGCATAGGGACAGGGAGTAATCAGCCCCAGCATTTT
once	-	TRBV5-4	TRBJ2-3	CASSLIEREPGDTRYF	TGTGCCAGCAGCCTTATCGAGCGAGAGCCGGGAGATACGCGGTATTTT
once	-	TRBV29-1	TRBJ2-5	CSVPFILVERQETQYF	TGCAGCGTTCCTTTTATCCTGGTAGAGCGACAAGAGACCCAGTACTTC
many	-	TRBV28	TRBJ2-1	CASSPPRQGGEQFF	TGTGCCAGCAGCCCCCCTCGACAGGGAGGTGAGCAGTTCTTC
-	-	TRBV5-4	TRBJ1-1	CASGGRRNTEAFF	TGTGCCAGCGGGGGACGGAGAAACACTGAAGCTTTCTTT
-	-	TRBV24-1	TRBJ2-7	CTTSDSVRSYEQYF	TGTACCACCAGTGATTCCGTTAGGTCCTACGAGCAGTACTTC
-	-	TRBV20-1	TRBJ2-1	CGARVLDDEQFF	TGCGGTGCTAGAGTCCTAGACGATGAGCAGTTCTTC
many	-	TRBV20-1	TRBJ2-7	CSGGRGGYEQYF	TGCAGTGGGGGGCGGGGAGGCTACGAGCAGTACTTC
-	-	TRBV30	TRBJ1-1	CAWSVPESNTEVFF	TGTGCCTGGAGTGTACCAGAATCGAACACTGAAGTTTTCTTT
-	TRBD1	TRBV12-3/TRBV12-4	TRBJ1-1	CARSLSGGGVFF	TGTGCCAGGAGCCTTTCAGGGGGCGGTGTTTTCTTT
-	-	TRBV6-2/TRBV6-3	TRBJ2-3	CASRISTDTQCF	TGTGCCAGCAGAATTTCGACAGATACGCAGTGTTTT
-	-	TRBV12-3/TRBV12-4	TRBJ2-1	CASSLLGLIGVEQFF	TGTGCCAGCAGTTTACTAGGCCTCATAGGGGTTGAGCAGTTCTTC
large	-	TRBV29-1	TRBJ1-4	CSVETGGGELFF	TGCAGCGTTGAAACCGGGGGCGGCGAACTGTTTTTT
-	-	TRBV7-2	TRBJ2-7	CASSLGAGEYYEQYF	TGTGCCAGCAGCTTAGGTGCCGGGGAGTACTACGAGCAGTACTTC
-	TRBD2	TRBV11-1	TRBJ2-5	CAGSLAGLAETQYF	TGTGCCGGCAGCTTAGCGGGACTGGCAGAGACCCAGTACTTC
-	TRBD2	TRBV29-1	TRBJ2-7	CSVEDRSSGPSSYEHYF	TGCAGCGTTGAAGATAGGTCTAGCGGGCCAAGTTCCTACGAGCATTATTTC
-	-	TRBV29-1	TRBJ1-2	CSASPQQGRGYTF	TGTAGCGCCTCACCCCAACAGGGTCGCGGCTACACCTTC
-	-	TRBV5-1	TRBJ2-1	CASSWGDYNVQFF	TGCGCCAGCAGCTGGGGCGACTACAATGTGCAGTTCTTC
-	-	TRBV28	TRBJ2-2	CASSPSSIGELFF	TGTGCCAGCAGTCCCAGTAGTATAGGAGAGCTGTTTTTT
once	TRBD2	TRBV10-2	TRBJ2-3	CASSGLGLAGLLGTQYF	TGCGCCAGCAGTGGGCTTGGACTAGCGGGACTATTAGGTACGCAGTATTTT
-	TRBD2	TRBV20-1	TRBJ2-2	CSTRGLESGEPFF	TGCAGTACTAGGGGACTAGAATCCGGGGAGCCGTTTTTT
medium-sized	-	TRBV20-1	TRBJ1-5	CSADQSSNQPQHF	TGCAGTGCTGACCAATCTAGCAATCAGCCCCAGCATTTT
-	TRBD2	TRBV9	TRBJ2-5	CASSVVAGQETQYF	TGTGCCAGCAGTGTAGTAGCGGGCCAAGAGACCCAGTACTTC
-	-	TRBV6-5	TRBJ1-1	CTSSYSGRSNTEAFF	TGTACCAGCAGTTACTCCGGCAGGAGCAACACTGAAGCTTTCTTT
-	-	TRBV30	TRBJ1-1	CAWTLGGSTEAFF	TGTGCCTGGACGTTAGGAGGATCCACTGAAGCTTTCTTT
medium-sized	-	TRBV6-6	TRBJ2-7	CASSYLQPNSYEQYF	TGTGCCAGCAGTTACCTTCAGCCCAATTCCTACGAGCAGTACTTC
once	TRBD2	TRBV5-1	TRBJ2-1	CTSSRGGGSINEQFF	TGCACCAGCAGCCGGGGGGGTGGGAGTATAAATGAGCAGTTCTTC
-	-	TRBV29-1	TRBJ2-2	CTAYPRVRDGELFF	TGCACCGCCTACCCCAGGGTCAGGGACGGGGAGCTGTTTTTT
-	TRBD1	TRBV6-6	TRBJ2-1	CASSTKDRAYSNEQFF	TGTGCCAGCAGTACAAAGGACAGGGCGTATAGCAATGAGCAGTTCTTC
-	-	TRBV11-3	TRBJ1-2	CASSPNPLTLWLHF	TGTGCCAGCAGCCCAAACCCTTTGACATTATGGCTACACTTC
-	-	TRBV29-1	TRBJ1-4	CSVVTVGTNEKLFF	TGCAGCGTCGTGACAGTGGGGACTAATGAAAAACTGTTTTTT
-	-	TRBV6-5	TRBJ2-1	CASSFGHGVLNEQFF	TGTGCCAGCAGTTTTGGACATGGGGTGCTCAATGAGCAGTTCTTC
-	-	TRBV11-2	TRBJ2-1	CARATANEQFF	TGTGCCAGGGCCACAGCGAATGAGCAGTTCTTC
-	-	TRBV6-5	TRBJ2-1	CGSSYLNEQFF	TGTGGCAGCAGCTATCTGAATGAGCAGTTCTTC
-	TRBD2	TRBV5-1	TRBJ2-1	CASSFGGRRVEQFF	TGCGCCAGCAGCTTTGGCGGGAGGAGAGTCGAGCAGTTCTTC
-	-	TRBV6-2/TRBV6-3	TRBJ2-4	CASSARDGGRVAKNTQYF	TGTGCCAGTAGTGCCCGGGACGGGGGGCGCGTTGCCAAAAACACTCAGTACTTC
few	TRBD2	TRBV5-4	TRBJ2-3	CASSPIEREPGDMQYF	TGTGCTAGCAGCCCTATCGAGCGGGAGCCGGGAGATATGCAATATTTT
few	TRBD2	TRBV5-1	TRBJ2-5	CASSSSPSGYIQESQYF	TGCGCCAGCAGCTCGAGCCCTAGCGGGTACATACAAGAGAGCCAGTACTTC
-	-	TRBV6-5	TRBJ2-7	CASNYSRWEIAEQYF	TGTGCCAGCAATTACTCGAGGTGGGAGATAGCCGAGCAGTACTTC
-	-	TRBV20-1	TRBJ2-3	CSASFPVTYSNQPQYF	TGCAGTGCTAGCTTCCCAGTAACCTATAGCAATCAGCCCCAGTATTTT
many	-	TRBV20-1	TRBJ2-3	CSAQQAGGDTQYF	TGCAGTGCCCAGCAGGCTGGGGGCGATACGCAGTATTTT
-	TRBD2	TRBV6-1	TRBJ2-3	CASSDRSGSHDTQYF	TGTGCCAGCAGTGATAGAAGCGGGAGTCACGATACGCAGTATTTT
-	-	TRBV10-3	TRBJ1-3	CATTEESPGNTIYF	TGTGCCACAACCGAGGAGAGCCCTGGGAACACCATATATTTT
few	TRBD2	TRBV20-1	TRBJ2-1	CSARPMREVTYNEQFF	TGCAGCGCTAGACCCATGCGGGAGGTTACCTACAATGAGCAGTTCTTC
-	-	TRBV6-2/TRBV6-3	TRBJ1-1	CASSRTGGNAEALF	TGTGCCAGCAGCCGGACGGGGGGGAACGCTGAAGCTCTCTTT